The next 2 T cell receptor beta chains were all read from a single sample in a study of blood T cell repertoires in COVID-19. Some clones are missing from TCRdb's copy, which holds only in-frame ones; the method was immunoSEQ multiplex PCR. The sample gives approximately 170,000 clones, more than 75% of which show up once; about 2.1% is in the top ten. Sequenced sample: peripheral blood. These receptors came from a man aged 45-65 years who had recovered from COVID-19.

This sequence joins TRBV24-1 and TRBJ2-5; tentative D call: TRBD2 (6 bases). The CDR3 has 14 amino acids. Trimming took 4 bases from V and 5 from J, leaving 13 bases between them. Germline CDR1 reads KGHDR; CDR2 reads SFDVKD. The CDR3 loop reads CATSDPLAGETQYF. CDR3 in DNA: TGTGCCACCAGTGACCCACTAGCCGGGGAGACCCAGTACTTC.

The chain joins TRBV6-5 to TRBJ2-1; D perhaps matches TRBD1 (5 bases). The germline CDR1 and CDR2 sequences are MNHEY and SVGAGI. This CDR3 has 13 amino acids. V was trimmed by 6 bases and J by 5 bases, leaving 11 bases between them. CDR3 loop: CASSRGQDNEQFF. The CDR3 bases are TGTGCCAGCAGCCGCGGACAAGACAATGAGCAGTTCTTC.